What follows describes a single T cell receptor (beta chain). The Seattle patients, enrolled during active infection, were followed longitudinally. Produced via immunoSEQ multiplex PCR; TCRdb's table is partial and in-frame only. The sample has 150,000 to 200,000 clones; approximately 84% are singletons. V lost 1 base and J lost 5, with 15 bases in between. Germline assignment: CDR1 SGDLS and CDR2 YYNGEE. CDR3 length equals 15 residues. These data belong to a study of blood T cell repertoires in COVID-19. Background on the study: Samples taken during acute and convalescent COVID-19 were collected in the United States, Italy and Spain. In each case, the material was cDNA or gDNA derived from T cells, B-cell-depleted T cells, or PBMCs.

This receptor was obtained from a woman of 80 years or more with COVID-19, enrolled during active disease. The gene calls are TRBV9 and TRBJ2-5; D might be TRBD2 (7 bases). Specimen: peripheral blood. CDR3 DNA sequence: TGTGCCAGCAGCGTACGGGGGGCTGGCGGGGAGACCCAGTACTTC. Protein sequence: CASSVRGAGGETQYF.